The clone carrying this T cell receptor beta chain was found a few times. Its antigen remains unidentified. This entry belongs to a study of cytomegalovirus exposure and HLA in healthy donors. It was the roughly 120-subject validation cohort, separate from the roughly 700-subject first cohort, to which the donors belonged. Whole-study results and caveats: The authors listed over 150 TCR beta chains as cytomegalovirus-associated. For cytomegalovirus status, the classifier reportedly gave diagnoses with high specificity and sensitivity.

The data were produced by immunoSEQ multiplex PCR, yet TCRdb's version contains in-frame clones alone and is incomplete. The table includes 90,000 or so clones, 85% detected once. The clonotype originates from a man aged 18 to 30 in good health and CMV-seropositive. Sequencing was done on a sample of PBMCs.

The CDR3 DNA follows: TGTGCCAGCAGTGCACCGGGACAGGGCCATCAGCCCCAGCATTTT. The encoded protein is CASSAPGQGHQPQHF. This sequence joins TRBV6-1 and TRBJ1-5, with 9 bases identical to TRBD1. The germline gives CDR1 MNHNS, CDR2 SASEGT. There are 15 residues in the CDR3. The trim removed 4 bases at V and 5 bases at J, leaving 6 bases unmatched.